Reported below is one TCR beta chain. The sample comes from a study of blood T cells in healthy people across ages. The CDR3 is 16 residues long. CDR1 and CDR2 from the germline V gene are MNHEY and SMNVEV (reference sequence). The V end lost 4 bases, the J end lost 0 bases, and 16 bases lay between the germline ends. Together with a sample-barcoded 5' primer, a J-beta primer mix was included in a second PCR lasting roughly 6 to 12 cycles. TCRdb independently ran MiXCR on the 5' RACE reads; one entry per CDR3 protein. Of about 2 million distinct CDR3 sequences in the sample, just under 50% were seen once.

The TCR was taken from a woman between 40 and 50 years old in good health. The sequenced sample was blood. The chain has TRBV27 and TRBJ2-7, with a weak D call TRBD2 (5 bases). The DNA for the CDR3 is TGTGCCAGCAGTTCGCGGGCGGCAGGACGCTCCTACGAGCAGTACTTC. Protein sequence: CASSSRAAGRSYEQYF.